The 21 T cell receptor beta chains given below trace back to one sample, sequenced in a study of T cell responses to AZD1222 COVID-19 vaccine (dated by TCRdb to the early 2020s). Preparation of the library involved the immunoSEQ multiplex PCR assay. TCRdb took over this immuneACCESS table, retaining in-frame rearrangements with V and J assigned. Such tables are incomplete; in checked studies, under half of the missing clones stem from an unresolved V gene, and the remainder is unexplained. The sample contains about 94,000 clones, 85% of them found a single time. Together, the top ten hold roughly 4.5% of the sample. The sample's time point, from its label and the paper: about 28 days (+/-7) after the second vaccine dose. The sequencing used peripheral blood, collected 28 days after the second AZD1222 dose. All receptors derive from an adult who received the AZD1222 COVID-19 vaccine.

V gene TRBV9 combines with J gene TRBJ2-3, with D unclear. This CDR3 region has 13 residues. Germline V gene lookup returns CDR1 SGDLS and CDR2 YYNGEE. The V end lost 0 bases, the J end lost 10 bases, and 12 bases lay between the germline ends. CDR3: CASSVVPGEAQYF. CDR3 sequence (DNA): TGTGCCAGCAGCGTAGTCCCCGGTGAGGCGCAGTATTTT.

V and J are TRBV2 and TRBJ1-2, with 8 bases aligning to TRBD1. Per germline, CDR1 SNHLY and CDR2 FYNNEI. The trim removed 5 bases at V and 1 base at J, leaving 12 bases unmatched. This CDR3 has 17 residues. In DNA, the CDR3 is TGTGCCAGCAGTCGACAGGGGCGATTCAATTTTAACTATGGCTACACCTTC. Protein product: CASSRQGRFNFNYGYTF.

This clone was picked up a small number of times. The chain employs TRBV2 and TRBJ1-1, with TRBD1 matching over 8 bases. With 3 bases clipped from V and 4 bases from J, the junction kept 10 bases outside the gene matches. Germline CDR1 is SNHLY and CDR2 is FYNNEI. The CDR3 consists of 16 residues. CDR3 in DNA: TGTGCCAGCAGTGAGATAGGGGCAGGGGGCGGCACTGAAGCTTTCTTT. Amino acids: CASSEIGAGGGTEAFF. Full variable domain (outside the CDR3, taken from reference TRBV2 and TRBJ1-1): EPEVTQTPSHQVTQMGQEVILRCVPISNHLYFYWYRQILGQKVEFLVSFYNNEISEKSEIFDDQFSVERPDGSNFTLKIRSTKLEDSAMYFCASSEIGAGGGTEAFFGQGTRLTVV.

In its sample, this clone was seen a few times. V and J are TRBV28 and TRBJ1-6; no definite D call. CDR3 length: 17 amino acids. V was trimmed by 3 bases and J by 0 bases, leaving 12 bases between them. Germline loops: CDR1 MDHEN, CDR2 SYDVKM. The CDR3 DNA reads TGTGCCAGCAGTTTTGCCCGGGCTACCTCCTATAATTCACCCCTCCACTTT. Protein sequence: CASSFARATSYNSPLHF.

The V call is TRBV12-3 or TRBV12-4, the J call TRBJ1-1; 7 nucleotides agree with TRBD1. CDR3 length equals 12 residues. Losses at the gene ends were 1 base for V and 10 bases for J; bases not matched to a gene: 3. CDR3 in DNA: TGTGCCAGCAGTTTAGAGGGGGCCGGAGCTTTCTTT. It specifies CASSLEGAGAFF.

This clone was counted once. The chain links TRBV6-2 or TRBV6-3 to TRBJ2-3; 7 bases map to TRBD2. V shed 2 bases, J shed 9 bases, and the junction held 11 bases outside the gene matches. The CDR3 has 15 residues. Germline loops: CDR1 MNHEY, CDR2 SVGEGT. CDR3 in amino acids: CASSYATSAVGTQYF. The CDR3 DNA reads TGTGCCAGCAGTTACGCAACTAGCGCGGTTGGCACGCAGTATTTT.

The rearrangement uses TRBV11-3 and TRBJ2-1, with 9 positions matching TRBD2. The CDR3 is 15 amino acids. The V gene's germline CDR1 is SGHNT and CDR2 YENEEA. J gave up 9 bases and V 2 bases, and 8 bases lay outside the gene matches. CDR3: CASSLSPGLAGEQFF. CDR3 coding DNA: TGTGCCAGCAGCTTATCCCCGGGACTAGCTGGTGAGCAGTTCTTC.

V is TRBV6-5 and J is TRBJ1-2; 8 nucleotides line up with TRBD1. Germline values: CDR1 MNHEY, CDR2 SVGAGI. V lost 0 bases and J lost 7; bases outside the gene matches: 7. This CDR3 spans 15 amino acids. For the CDR3, the DNA is TGTGCCAGCAGTTACTCGAGGACAGGGTCGGCTGGCTACACCTTC. Translation: CASSYSRTGSAGYTF.

V gene TRBV21-1 combines with J gene TRBJ2-7; TRBD2, the table's D call, was not compared with the DNA. TRBV21-1 is assigned pseudogene status. The CDR3 is 13 residues long. The DNA for the CDR3 is TGTGCCAGCAGCATACTAGGGCAGGCATGGCAGTACTTC. Translating it yields CASSILGQAWQYF.

The gene calls are TRBV5-5 and TRBJ1-4; D is unclear. The V gene lost 0 bases and the J gene lost 2 bases, with 14 bases spanning the gap. The CDR3 loop spans 17 amino acids. Germline CDR1 reads SGHKS; CDR2 reads YYEKEE (reference sequence). CDR3 region: CASSLDGGYNTNEKLFF. The CDR3 bases are TGTGCCAGCAGCTTGGATGGAGGGTACAACACTAATGAAAAACTGTTTTTT.

This clone has just a few counts. This chain uses TRBV19 with TRBJ1-1; tentative D call: TRBD1 (6 bases). Looked up from germline, CDR1 is LNHDA and CDR2 is SQIVND (reference sequence). Trimming stripped 7 bases from V and 0 bases from J, with 15 bases between. The CDR3 loop spans 15 amino acids. CDR3 amino acids: CASTPGGIMNTEAFF. CDR3 in DNA: TGTGCCAGTACCCCCGGGGGCATCATGAACACTGAAGCTTTCTTT.

The chain employs TRBV6-1 and TRBJ2-3, with D unresolved. Germline V gene sequence: CDR1 MNHNS, CDR2 SASEGT. CDR3 length equals 12 residues. V was pared by 5 bases and J by 5 bases, with 8 bases between. This CDR3 reads CASSPLVDTQYF. In DNA, the CDR3 is TGTGCCAGCAGTCCACTCGTAGATACGCAGTATTTT.

The chain couples TRBV7-8 to TRBJ1-4; D remains unclear. The V end was cut by 2 bases, the J end by 8 bases, with 9 bases between. The CDR3 covers 13 residues. The germline CDR1 and CDR2 sequences are SGHVS and FQNEAQ. This CDR3 reads CASSLIVGEKLFF. The CDR3 region has the DNA TGTGCCAGCAGCTTAATAGTGGGCGAAAAACTGTTTTTT.

The gene calls are TRBV28 and TRBJ1-2; 8 positions match TRBD1. Germline V gene sequence: CDR1 MDHEN, CDR2 SYDVKM. V was clipped by 6 bases and J by 8 bases; unmatched bases: 5. The CDR3 runs 12 residues. CDR3 in DNA: TGTGCCAGCAGCTCGACAGGGGAGGGCTACACCTTC. It specifies CASSSTGEGYTF.

This chain connects TRBV19 to TRBJ1-5; 8 nucleotides align to TRBD1. The V gene's germline CDR1 is LNHDA and CDR2 SQIVND (reference sequence). This CDR3 has 17 residues. The junction had 10 bases not matched to a gene; V was cut back by 4 bases and J by 2 bases. CDR3 coding DNA: TGTGCCAGTAGTACCCGGACAGGGCGCGAGGGCAATCAGCCCCAGCATTTT. It translates to CASSTRTGREGNQPQHF.

This chain connects TRBV19 to TRBJ1-5; 8 bases match TRBD1. The CDR3 totals 15 residues. V lost 4 bases and J lost 7; bases outside the gene matches: 9. CDR1 and CDR2 from the germline V gene are LNHDA and SQIVND (reference sequence). The CDR3 DNA follows: TGTGCCAGTAGTACTTACGGGACAGGAGCACAGCCCCAGCATTTT. Its translation is CASSTYGTGAQPQHF.

This clone was counted a single time. The DNA of the CDR3 is TGCGCCAGCAGAAAGACAAGGACCGTCGGGACTGGTGCCCAGTACTTC. Translated: CASRKTRTVGTGAQYF. The rearrangement links TRBV5-1 to TRBJ2-5; D might be TRBD2 (6 bases). This CDR3 has 16 residues. Germline CDR1 reads SGHRS; CDR2 reads YFSETQ. Trimming shortened V by 5 bases and J by 9 bases, and 26 bases separated the two germline ends.

The J gene is TRBJ2-3, the V gene TRBV20-1; D is undetermined. V lost 7 bases and J 10 bases, leaving 15 bases between the germline ends. The V gene's germline CDR1 is DFQATT and CDR2 SNEGSKA (reference sequence). The CDR3 is 11 amino acids. Here the CDR3 reads CSVPLSESQYF. The CDR3 DNA sequence: TGCAGTGTGCCACTATCCGAGTCGCAGTATTTT.

This chain links TRBV15 with TRBJ2-2; 8 bases are shared with TRBD1. Germline V lookup: CDR1 LNHNV, CDR2 YYDKDF (reference sequence). There are 14 residues in the CDR3. With 3 bases clipped from V and 7 bases from J, the junction kept 4 bases outside the gene matches. CDR3 DNA sequence: TGTGCCACCAGCAGGGACAGGGCGATCGGGGAGCTGTTTTTT. Translating gives CATSRDRAIGELFF.

This clone was detected only a few times. This chain uses TRBV24-1 with TRBJ2-3; 9 nucleotides align to TRBD1. The CDR3 runs to 14 residues. V gave up 7 bases and J gave up 8 bases; unmatched junction bases: 9. The V gene's germline CDR1 is KGHDR and CDR2 SFDVKD. CDR3 nucleotides: TGTGCCACCAGCAGACAGGGGGGGGGAGTTACGCAGTATTTT. Translating it yields CATSRQGGGVTQYF.

This clone has just one count. The CDR3 DNA reads as TGTGCCAGCAGTTACTCGTCGCAGAGCACTGAAGCTTTCTTT. This gives the protein CASSYSSQSTEAFF. The J gene is TRBJ1-1, the V gene TRBV6-5; D not certain. CDR3 length: 14 amino acids. CDR1 MNHEY and CDR2 SVGAGI come from the germline V gene. V dropped 0 bases and J dropped 4 bases, with 9 bases sitting between them.